This T cell receptor beta chain emerged from a study of Ad26.COV2.S vaccination and SARS-CoV-2 variants (dated by TCRdb to the early 2020s). As for the study more broadly: Donors in the vaccine arm were drawn from COV1001, a multicentre, randomized, double-blind, placebo-controlled phase I-IIa trial testing Ad26.COV2.S in healthy adults. Ad26.COV2.S was administered intramuscularly at a dose of 5x10^10 or 1x10^11 viral particles, either as one shot or as two shots given 56 days apart. Sequencing of the TCRbeta repertoire served to evaluate the specificity and breadth of SARS-CoV-2-reactive T cell receptors following Ad26.COV2.S vaccination. A total of around 32 samples were included in the TCR-sequenced set, comprising roughly 19 Ad26.COV2.S vaccine recipients, 5 placebo recipients and 8 SARS-CoV-2 convalescent individuals. Participants in the trial were split at random into five groups of five each, receiving low-dose or high-dose Ad26.COV2.S once or twice, or else placebo on both occasions. Blinding of investigators to trial group allocation was maintained during experiments and outcome assessment.

The treatment or condition label for this specimen denotes: 15 to 20 received Ad26.COV2.S at low or high dose, single or two shots; roughly five received placebo; per-sample allocation not given. Repertoires of vaccine and placebo recipients were sequenced from samples taken on day 63 after the first injection. In Cohort 1b, 25 to 30 adults aged 18-55 years were enrolled at a single site in Boston, USA, between 29 July and 7 August 2020. As a vaccine, Ad26.COV2.S was a replication-incompetent adenovirus type 26 vector that expressed a prefusion-stabilized SARS-CoV-2 spike protein derived from the original Wuhan strain. The immunoSEQ Assay was used to sequence TCRbeta CDR3 regions. After extraction, genomic DNA underwent amplification by bias-controlled multiplex PCR, followed by high-throughput sequencing. The study's processing was this. To quantify the absolute abundance of each unique TCRbeta CDR3 region, sequences were collapsed and filtered. T cell fraction was estimated by normalization of TCRbeta template counts to usable DNA, with usable DNA being measured through amplification of reference genes present in all nucleated cells. Repertoire TCRs were annotated as SARS-CoV-2-specific by exact matching of V gene, CDR3 amino acid sequence and J gene to a known reactive TCR set. MIRA supplied the reference SARS-CoV-2 TCR set, which was filtered for enrichment in COVID-19-positive ImmuneCODE repertoires so that public or cross-reactive TCRs were removed. Drawing on the MIRA antigens, annotated TCRs were analysed further at the level of specific ORF or position within ORF. Breadth was defined as annotated unique rearrangements over total unique productive rearrangements; depth was the summed frequency of those rearrangements. Group comparisons of TCR breadth used two-sided Wilcoxon rank-sum tests. TCRdb stores this immuneACCESS table with in-frame sequences only. Part of the clones is absent; in the studies checked, under half of the shortfall reflects unresolved V genes, and no reason is known for the rest. The DNA was the basis for D and trimming; V, J and clone size are from that table. A total of about 410,000 clones appear in this sample, around nine tenths of them only once. The ten most abundant clones make up more than 3% of the sample.

As concerns this clone: What antigen it recognizes has not been identified. No much larger clone is present one base from it, and per-base qualities are unavailable.

On the study overall, not on this receptor specifically: Comparable non-spike TCR breadth was observed between vaccine and placebo recipients, consistent with only spike being contained in the vaccine. Substantial breadth of spike-specific CD8+ and CD4+ T cell responses was reported after vaccination. The authors noted that the TCR breadth and depth analyses may have underestimated total T cell responses. Higher spike-specific TCR breadth was observed in Ad26.COV2.S recipients than in placebo recipients (P = 0.0014). The study was not powered to compare responses between vaccine doses or regimens.

Cut back by 6 bases and 2 bases, the V and J ends lie 14 bases apart. CDR1 and CDR2, looked up from the germline V gene, are SGHAT and FQNNGV. The CDR3 spans 14 residues, from the cysteine through the phenylalanine. Kept here is only the CDR3 DNA, which spans 42 bases and is read in frame from base 1. The receptor chain draws on TRBV11-2 and TRBJ2-7, with no confidently assigned D gene. This clonotype was sampled from a person aged 18-60 years who received the Ad26.COV2.S COVID-19 vaccine or a placebo. Here the sequenced sample was peripheral blood, taken in a trial of Ad26.COV2.S vaccine versus placebo. In nucleotides, the sequence is TGTGCCAGCAGACCTTCTTTTTTAACCTACGAGCAGTACTTC. Its product reads: CASRPSFLTYEQYF.